This T cell receptor (beta chain) was sequenced for a study of T cell responses to AZD1222 COVID-19 vaccine. As regards this clone: Its antigen is not identified.

Trimming took 1 base from V and 10 from J; bases not matched to a gene: 9. CDR1 is LNHNV and CDR2 is YYDKDF in the germline V gene (reference sequence). This CDR3 is built from 16 residues. The study pooled second doses at about 4 or about 12 weeks. Method: immunoSEQ multiplex PCR; TCRdb's copy keeps in-frame clones and lacks some. Of 150,000 or so clones in the sample, around 94% were seen once. Study-level findings and limits: Sampling captured repertoires only after the peak T cell response. There were vaccine-associated CD4 TCRs across spike, dominant at 160-218 and 743-854.

Source: peripheral blood, taken 28 days after the second AZD1222 dose. The chain employs TRBV15 and TRBJ1-6; 8 bases are a match to TRBD1. This TCR derives from an adult who received the AZD1222 COVID-19 vaccine. CDR3 coding DNA: TGTGCCACCAGCAGAGCTACCGGGACAGGCTTGTCACCCCTCCACTTT. Protein product: CATSRATGTGLSPLHF.